Below are 7 T cell receptor beta chains sequenced from a single sample in a study of shared clonotypes between healthy human individuals (dated by TCRdb to the early 2020s). Receptor libraries were prepared by the immunoSEQ multiplex PCR assay. TCRdb took this table from immuneACCESS and kept in-frame rearrangements with V and J called. Such tables lack part of the clones; where checked against another copy, unresolved V genes explain under half of the gap, and the rest is unexplained. For this sample there are a few million clones; around nine tenths appear just once. The top ten clones comprise 0.11% to 0.15% of the sample. Specimen: naive CD4+ T cells sorted from blood. The cell subset or site label corresponds to: CD45RA+ positively selected. The receptors shown here come from a man between 18 and 35 years old in good health.

Of note for this clone: Other DNA sequences in the sample encode the same CDR3. This sequence joins TRBV11-3 and TRBJ2-5; the D gene is possibly TRBD2 (5 bases). CDR1 and CDR2 (germline): SGHNT, YENEEA. Between the trimmed V and J ends, which lost 3 bases and 4 bases, there was a span of 9 bases. This CDR3 has 13 residues. Written as DNA, the CDR3 is TGTGCCAGCAGCTTCGGGGTTGGAGAGACCCAGTACTTC. This gives the protein CASSFGVGETQYF.

The chain employs TRBV5-1 and TRBJ2-1; 7 bases line up with TRBD1. This CDR3 has 15 amino acids. Trimming at V came to 3 bases and at J to 6 bases, leaving 9 bases not matched to a gene. Per the germline V gene, CDR1 is SGHRS and CDR2 is YFSETQ. CDR3 sequence: CASSSRQGKFNEQFF. As DNA, the CDR3 is TGCGCCAGCAGCTCCCGACAGGGAAAGTTCAATGAGCAGTTCTTC.

This chain uses TRBV4-3 with TRBJ2-5; 9 bases are shared with TRBD2. The length of the CDR3 is 15 residues. The trim removed 3 bases at V and 5 bases at J, leaving 7 bases unmatched. Germline V gene lookup returns CDR1 LGHNA and CDR2 YSLEER. The CDR3 region has the DNA TGCGCCAGCAGCCAGTTAGCGGGAGAGGGGGAGACCCAGTACTTC. It yields the protein CASSQLAGEGETQYF.

This clone was picked up one time. This rearrangement joins TRBV18 to TRBJ2-3; perhaps TRBD1 as D (6 bases). Between the trimmed V and J ends, which lost 4 bases and 1 base, there was a span of 12 bases. Germline CDR1 reads KGHSH; CDR2 reads LQKENI. There are 15 residues in the CDR3. The DNA for the CDR3 is TGTGCCAGCTCACTTCTGCCAGGGGGCACAGATACGCAGTATTTT. It is translated as CASSLLPGGTDTQYF. The full variable domain, in which reference TRBV18 and TRBJ2-3 provide the parts outside the CDR3, is NAGVMQNPRHLVRRRGQEARLRCSPMKGHSHVYWYRQLPEEGLKFMVYLQKENIIDESGMPKERFSAEFPKEGPSILRIQQVVRGDSAAYFCASSLLPGGTDTQYFGPGTRLTVL.

The rearrangement links TRBV4-1 to TRBJ2-5; no clear D gene. V lost 0 bases to trimming and J lost 7 bases, with 12 bases between them. CDR1 is MGHRA, CDR2 YSYEKL, per germline. The CDR3 loop spans 14 amino acids. CDR3 coding DNA: TGCGCCAGCAGCCAAGATCGGGTGAGTGGGACCCAGTACTTC. Protein sequence: CASSQDRVSGTQYF.

This clone was found once. The J gene is TRBJ1-2, the V gene TRBV28, with TRBD1 matching 8 bases. This CDR3 comprises 14 residues. Germline V gene sequence: CDR1 MDHEN, CDR2 SYDVKM. Trimming removed 10 bases from V and 2 bases from J; junction bases left unmatched: 9. CDR3 DNA sequence: TGTGCCATCGGTACTGCAGGGGGCAACTATGGCTACACCTTC. This sequence encodes CAIGTAGGNYGYTF.

Regarding this clone: Other DNA sequences from this sample encode an identical CDR3 as well. The chain recombines TRBV19 with TRBJ2-5, with 11 bases aligning to TRBD1. V shed 4 bases and J 1 base; nucleotides not matched to a gene: 2. Germline loops: CDR1 LNHDA, CDR2 SQIVND (reference sequence). CDR3 length: 15 residues. CDR3 region: CASSTGQGVQETQYF. CDR3 DNA: TGTGCCAGTAGTACGGGACAGGGGGTCCAAGAGACCCAGTACTTC.